This T cell receptor beta chain was observed in a study of post-analysis software for immune sequencing data. Turning to this clonotype: No antigen is known for it.

The authors incorporated unique molecular identifiers into the TCR beta cDNA libraries. TCRdb re-called the PCR reads through MiXCR, storing one row per CDR3 protein. The repertoire holds 600,000 to 700,000 distinct CDR3 sequences, roughly three fifths seen once, with approximately 10% in the top ten. Whole-study results and caveats: Five or six TRBV segments were significantly more frequent in patients than in controls. TRBV5-6, TRBV5-1 and TRBV20-1 were among these segments.

Looked up from germline, CDR1 is SQVTM and CDR2 is ANQGSEA. CDR3 size: 14 residues. Trimming removed 7 bases from V and 11 bases from J, with 26 bases in between. The chain carries TRBV29-1 and TRBJ2-5; a weak D match, TRBD1 (6 bases). This clonotype originated in a girl aged 2-9 years with multiple sclerosis. Sequencing input: blood. DNA of the CDR3: TGCAGCGCCTTGGGGCAGGGGATCTACAATGAGCAGTACTTC. It translates to CSALGQGIYNEQYF.